The text below deals with one T cell receptor beta chain. Its target is not known. These data originate in a study of cytomegalovirus exposure and HLA in healthy donors. Study observations and caveats: Usually a TCR sequence was rare, but some public TCRs were found in many donors.

This CDR3 spans 15 amino acids. Germline V CDR1 and CDR2: SGHRS, YFSETQ. The V gene end was trimmed by 3 bases and the J gene end by 1 base; junction bases not matched to a gene: 4. Produced via immunoSEQ multiplex PCR; TCRdb's table is partial and in-frame only. The sample lists 200,000 or so clones; around four fifths were seen once. The donors were in the approximately 130-subject validation cohort; that cohort was separate from the roughly 700-subject first cohort. The TCR sequence derives from a man younger than 35 in good health and CMV-seropositive. The specimen sequenced was PBMCs. The V call is TRBV5-1, the J call TRBJ2-3; 8 bases match TRBD2. The CDR3 bases are TGCGCCAGCAGCTCCTATAGCGGGGGCACAGATACGCAGTATTTT. It encodes CASSSYSGGTDTQYF.